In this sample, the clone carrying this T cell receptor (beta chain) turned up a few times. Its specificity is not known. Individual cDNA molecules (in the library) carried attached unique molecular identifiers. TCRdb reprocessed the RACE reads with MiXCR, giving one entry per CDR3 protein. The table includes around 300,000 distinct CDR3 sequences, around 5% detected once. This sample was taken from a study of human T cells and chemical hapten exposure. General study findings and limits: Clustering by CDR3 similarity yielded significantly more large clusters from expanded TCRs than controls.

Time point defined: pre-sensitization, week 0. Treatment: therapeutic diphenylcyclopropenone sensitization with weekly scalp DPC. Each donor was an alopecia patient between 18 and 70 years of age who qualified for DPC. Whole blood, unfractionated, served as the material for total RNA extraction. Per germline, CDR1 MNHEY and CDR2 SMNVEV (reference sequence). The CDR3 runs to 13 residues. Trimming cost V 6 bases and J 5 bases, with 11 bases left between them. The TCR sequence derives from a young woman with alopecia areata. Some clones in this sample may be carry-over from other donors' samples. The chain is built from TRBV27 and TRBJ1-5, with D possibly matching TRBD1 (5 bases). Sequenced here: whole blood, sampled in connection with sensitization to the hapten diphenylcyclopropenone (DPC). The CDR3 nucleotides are TGTGCCAGCAGCCGACAGAGGGATCAGCCCCAGCATTTT. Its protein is CASSRQRDQPQHF.